This T cell receptor beta chain was obtained from a study of CD8+CD57+ T cells in acquired aplastic anemia. Study observations and caveats: About 29 CD8+ CDR3 sequences occurred in both the patients and the controls.

CDR1 and CDR2 (germline): MNHEY, SMNVEV (reference sequence). The CDR3 runs 12 residues. V lost 8 bases, J lost 6 bases, and 14 bases lay in between. The study profiled TCR beta VDJ and CDR3 using genomic DNA as template. Each CDR3 protein is one row after TCRdb ran MiXCR on the reads. The sample consists of about 220,000 distinct CDR3 sequences, around 45% of them appearing once. On this clonotype itself: The antigen remains undetermined.

For sequencing, patients were chosen who had shown expansion of CD8+CD57+ cells by flow cytometry. The sequencing sample was made of sorted CD4+, CD8+, or CD8+CD57+ T cells (not recorded which) from PBMCs. The chain joins TRBV27 to TRBJ2-7; D call uncertain. The source of this sequence is a human donor with aplastic anemia. This CDR3 is CASGYARAEQYF. CDR3 sequence (DNA): TGTGCCAGCGGATACGCTAGGGCCGAGCAGTACTTC.